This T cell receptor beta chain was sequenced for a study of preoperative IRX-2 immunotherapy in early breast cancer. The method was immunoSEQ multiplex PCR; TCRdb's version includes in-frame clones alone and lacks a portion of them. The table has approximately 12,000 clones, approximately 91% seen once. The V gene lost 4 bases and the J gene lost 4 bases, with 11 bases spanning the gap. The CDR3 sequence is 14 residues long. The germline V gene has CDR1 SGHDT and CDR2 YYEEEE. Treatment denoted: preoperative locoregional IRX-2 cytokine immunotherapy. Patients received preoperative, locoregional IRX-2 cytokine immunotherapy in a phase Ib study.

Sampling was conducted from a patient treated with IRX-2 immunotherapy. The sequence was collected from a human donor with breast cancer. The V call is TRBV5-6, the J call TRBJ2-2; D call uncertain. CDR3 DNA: TGTGCCAGCAGCCCCCGCGTTGGCACCGGGGAGCTGTTTTTT. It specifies CASSPRVGTGELFF.